This TCR beta chain is drawn from a study of CD8+ T cells in alopecia areata. Following RNA extraction, reverse transcription yielded cDNA that acted as the sequencing template. Repertoires were generated with immunoSEQ multiplex PCR, while TCRdb's copy carries only in-frame clones and drops some. The repertoire has about 98,000 clones, 35% to 50% of them found once; the top ten carry around 0.8%. This TCR came from a human donor with alopecia areata. The material sequenced was CD4+ T cells sorted from blood.

The CDR3, as DNA: TGTGCCTGGAGCTTTAGGGTTGACGGTGAAGCTTTCTTT. Protein: CAWSFRVDGEAFF. The V call is TRBV30, the J call TRBJ1-1; D gene unclear. This CDR3 contains 13 residues. Trimming left V 3 bases short and J 7 bases short, with 15 bases between. From germline, CDR1 is GTSNPN and CDR2 SVGIG (reference sequence).